There are a few counts of the clone carrying this TCR beta chain. Its antigen is currently unknown. The entry originates in a study of cytomegalovirus exposure and HLA in healthy donors. Study-level points and caveats: Most CMV-associated TCR beta chains appeared HLA-restricted in a later analysis. A prior analysis recorded that most TCR beta V segments were productive about 90% or about 30% of the time. In most subjects, TCR beta sequences reportedly gave accurate predictions of HLA-A and HLA-B alleles.

The CDR3 runs 14 residues. J was trimmed by 3 bases and V by 4 bases; bases with no gene match: 6. Germline values: CDR1 MDHEN, CDR2 SYDVKM. Both 60 Vbeta primers and 13 Jbeta primers went into the PCR. Repertoires were generated with immunoSEQ multiplex PCR, while TCRdb's copy carries only in-frame clones and drops some. The top ten clones hold around 15% of a sample with 180,000 or so clones, about three quarters of them seen once. The genes are TRBV28 and TRBJ2-7, with 7 bases that match TRBD2. This clonotype was sampled from a man aged 45-60 years in good health and CMV-seropositive. Sequencing used PBMCs. The CDR3 loop reads CASSWAGERYEQYF. The CDR3 coding sequence is TGTGCCAGCAGTTGGGCGGGGGAGCGCTACGAGCAGTACTTC.